The 28 T cell receptor beta chains presented below share a single source sample, sequenced in a study of intratumoral heterogeneity in liver cancer. Method: immunoSEQ multiplex PCR; TCRdb's copy keeps in-frame clones and lacks some. The data show 4,000 or so clones, with more than 40% seen just once and 26% held by the top ten. Tumour samples came from separate, distinct regions of the hepatocellular carcinoma nodule. Here the sequenced sample was tumor tissue, taken before any cancer treatment. These receptors all come from a man in his 70s with hepatocellular carcinoma.

The chain uses TRBV2 and TRBJ2-3; 13 bases are a match to TRBD2. This CDR3 has 16 residues. Germline assignment: CDR1 SNHLY and CDR2 FYNNEI. J was trimmed by 2 bases and V by 6 bases; bases with no gene match: 5. DNA of the CDR3: TGTGCCAGCAGGCCGGGACTAGCGGGGTACACAGATACGCAGTATTTT. Encoded protein: CASRPGLAGYTDTQYF.

This clone was observed a handful of times. The chain has TRBV20-1 and TRBJ2-1; 13 bases are a match to TRBD2. The CDR3 contains 16 residues. Looked up from germline, CDR1 is DFQATT and CDR2 is SNEGSKA (reference sequence). J lost 10 bases, V lost 3 bases, and 12 bases had no gene match. CDR3 sequence reads: CSASLARTSGGGEQFF. In DNA, the CDR3 is TGCAGTGCTAGTCTAGCCCGGACTAGCGGGGGTGGGGAGCAGTTCTTC.

By sample fraction, this clone is medium-sized (0.01 to 0.1%). The rearrangement joins TRBV4-1 to TRBJ2-1; 12 bases are a match to TRBD2. Germline V CDR1 and CDR2: MGHRA, YSYEKL. Unmatched junction bases numbered 11, after V lost 0 bases and J lost 8 bases. The CDR3 runs 18 residues. The DNA for the CDR3 is TGCGCCAGCAGCCAAGACCCCCTAGCGGGGGGGCTTAGTTATGAGCAGTTCTTC. Its protein product is CASSQDPLAGGLSYEQFF.

The chain couples TRBV28 to TRBJ1-6, with 8 bases matching TRBD1. Germline V gene lookup returns CDR1 MDHEN and CDR2 SYDVKM. The CDR3 length is 13 residues. After removal of 11 bases from V and 7 bases from J, the junction contained 7 bases not matched to a gene. The CDR3 spells CAGSGGGNSPLHF. The CDR3, as DNA: TGTGCCGGCTCAGGGGGCGGGAATTCACCCCTCCACTTT.

The chain joins TRBV18 to TRBJ2-7; no reliable D call. The CDR3 has 12 residues. Trimming shortened V by 2 bases and J by 2 bases, and 4 bases separated the two germline ends. CDR1 and CDR2 (germline): KGHSH, LQKENI. CDR3 nucleotide sequence: TGTGCCAGCTCACCAGGAACCTACGAGCAGTACTTC. Encoded protein: CASSPGTYEQYF.

By proportion, this clone is medium-sized. The chain carries TRBV30 and TRBJ1-3; D is unclear. Germline lookup yields CDR1 GTSNPN and CDR2 SVGIG (reference sequence). The CDR3 consists of 16 residues. Trimming took 0 bases from V and 0 from J, leaving 12 bases between them. For the CDR3, the DNA is TGTGCCTGGAGTGTTTCAGGCGGAACCTCTGGAAACACCATATATTTT. Protein sequence: CAWSVSGGTSGNTIYF.

The V call is TRBV3-1 (or the pseudogene TRBV3-2), the J call TRBJ1-1; tentatively, D is TRBD1 (5 bases). CDR1 and CDR2 (germline): LGHDT, YNNKEL (reference sequence). Deletions cut 1 base from V and 4 bases from J, with 13 bases between. This CDR3 has 15 amino acids. The CDR3 here is CASSQGIPTGTEAFF. The CDR3 DNA reads TGTGCCAGCAGCCAAGGGATCCCCACAGGCACTGAAGCTTTCTTT.

Sample share makes this clone medium-sized. The chain joins TRBV27 to TRBJ1-1; D is uncertain. CDR1 is MNHEY, CDR2 SMNVEV, per germline (reference sequence). V dropped 1 base and J dropped 0 bases, with 6 bases sitting between them. The CDR3 runs to 14 residues. In DNA, the CDR3 is TGTGCCAGCAGTTTATATGGGGTGAACACTGAAGCTTTCTTT. As protein: CASSLYGVNTEAFF.

This clone is classed as medium-sized. The V call is TRBV27, the J call TRBJ2-2, with TRBD2 identical over 12 bases. This CDR3 contains 18 residues. With 5 bases clipped from V and 4 bases from J, the junction kept 11 bases outside the gene matches. Germline-derived CDR1 and CDR2 are MNHEY and SMNVEV (reference sequence). The CDR3 nucleotides are TGTGCCAGCAGTCCGAGGACTAGCGGGGCCCGGGGCACCGGGGAGCTGTTTTTT. Encoded protein: CASSPRTSGARGTGELFF.

Sample share makes this clone medium-sized. V is TRBV3-1 (or the pseudogene TRBV3-2) and J is TRBJ1-6; D is uncertain. Trimming left V 4 bases short and J 7 bases short, with 5 bases between. The CDR3 is 12 residues long. Germline CDR1 LGHDT, CDR2 YNNKEL (reference sequence). The CDR3 nucleotides read TGTGCCAGCAGCCCATCAAATTCACCCCTCCACTTT. This translates into CASSPSNSPLHF.

This clone was detected only a few times. The chain uses TRBV11-3 and TRBJ2-5; D is perhaps TRBD2 (7 bases). Deletions cut 6 bases from V and 2 bases from J, with 10 bases between. Germline CDR1 and CDR2: SGHNT and YENEEA. The CDR3 contains 13 residues. Here the CDR3 DNA reads TGTGCCAGCAGGGGGGGGCAGCAAGAGACCCAGTACTTC. This gives the protein CASRGGQQETQYF.

This clone is large. V usage is TRBV19 and J usage is TRBJ2-1, with TRBD2 as a possible D gene (5 bases). This CDR3 is 17 amino acids long. Looked up from germline, CDR1 is LNHDA and CDR2 is SQIVND (reference sequence). Trimming pared 5 bases from V and 2 bases from J, leaving 19 bases between. This chain's CDR3 is CASSSSLAIQTYNEQFF. CDR3 nucleotide sequence: TGTGCCAGTAGTTCCTCCTTAGCGATACAGACCTACAATGAGCAGTTCTTC.

The chain uses TRBV2 and TRBJ2-5, with TRBD1 matching 7 bases. CDR1 is SNHLY and CDR2 is FYNNEI in the germline V gene. The CDR3 covers 16 residues. The trim removed 5 bases at V and 4 bases at J, leaving 13 bases unmatched. CDR3 DNA: TGTGCCAGCAGTCCAACTGGGGACAGCGCTGGAGAGACCCAGTACTTC. Translation: CASSPTGDSAGETQYF. Full variable domain (outside the CDR3, taken from reference TRBV2 and TRBJ2-5): EPEVTQTPSHQVTQMGQEVILRCVPISNHLYFYWYRQILGQKVEFLVSFYNNEISEKSEIFDDQFSVERPDGSNFTLKIRSTKLEDSAMYFCASSPTGDSAGETQYFGPGTRLLVL.

The J gene is TRBJ2-1, the V gene TRBV19; 8 bases match TRBD2. This CDR3 has 16 amino acids. Germline trimming cut 1 base from V and 8 bases from J; bases unmatched to any gene: 10. The germline V gene encodes CDR1 LNHDA and CDR2 SQIVND (reference sequence). For the CDR3, the DNA is TGTGCCAGTAGTATAGCCTCGGCGGGGGGACAACATGAGCAGTTCTTC. Translated: CASSIASAGGQHEQFF.

The rearrangement joins TRBV7-6 to TRBJ1-1; D gene ambiguous. Germline V gene sequence: CDR1 SGHVS, CDR2 FNYEAQ. Deletions cut 3 bases from V and 5 bases from J, with 10 bases between. This CDR3 is 13 amino acids long. The CDR3 loop is CASSFSVVTEAFF. The CDR3 DNA sequence: TGTGCCAGCAGCTTTAGTGTCGTAACTGAAGCTTTCTTT.

This clone turned up a few times. The chain has TRBV10-2 and TRBJ2-1; 14 bases map to TRBD2. CDR1 and CDR2 (germline): WSHSY, SAAADI. This CDR3 contains 17 residues. J lost 2 bases, V lost 0 bases, and 0 bases had no gene match. CDR3 amino acids: CASSESTSGGAYNEQFF. DNA of the CDR3: TGCGCCAGCAGTGAGTCGACTAGCGGGGGGGCCTACAATGAGCAGTTCTTC.

This clone was recorded a few times. The chain combines TRBV10-2 with TRBJ2-7; D is possibly TRBD2 (6 bases). The germline V gene has CDR1 WSHSY and CDR2 SAAADI. V shed 1 base and J shed 2 bases, with 21 bases lying between them. CDR3 size: 18 residues. The DNA for the CDR3 is TGCGCCAGCAGTGAGTTGCCCGGGAGTGACGGTAGGGCCTACGAGCAGTACGTC. It encodes CASSELPGSDGRAYEQYV.

DNA for the CDR3: TGCGCCAGCAGCTTGGGGGCAGGGGTAACCTACGAGCAGTACTTC. Protein: CASSLGAGVTYEQYF. The genes are TRBV5-1 and TRBJ2-7, with a weak D call TRBD1 (6 bases). The CDR3 has 15 amino acids. Germline V gives CDR1 SGHRS, CDR2 YFSETQ. Deletions cut 0 bases from V and 2 bases from J, with 12 bases between.

The chain uses TRBV28 and TRBJ2-7; 8 bases fit TRBD1. Losses at the gene ends were 4 bases for V and 4 bases for J; bases not matched to a gene: 6. In germline, CDR1 is MDHEN, CDR2 SYDVKM. The CDR3 has 14 amino acids. The CDR3 nucleotides read TGTGCCAGCAGTTGGGCTACAGGGGGGTACGAGCAGTACGTC. Its protein product is CASSWATGGYEQYV.

The chain joins TRBV5-5 to TRBJ1-2; no definite D call. The CDR3 is made up of 14 amino acids. V was cut by 5 bases and J by 0 bases, with 11 bases left in between. The germline CDR1 and CDR2 sequences are SGHKS and YYEKEE (reference sequence). CDR3 nucleotide sequence: TGTGCCAGCAGTCCCAATTTAGCTAACTATGGCTACACCTTC. Encoded protein: CASSPNLANYGYTF.

By sample fraction, this clone is medium-sized. This chain joins TRBV13 and TRBJ2-5; 9 bases match TRBD1. Germline CDR1 is PRHDT and CDR2 is FYEKMQ (reference sequence). This CDR3 has 15 residues. V trimming: 5 bases; J trimming: 2 bases; junction bases outside the gene matches: 6. CDR3 amino acids: CASSARGQGQETQYF. Written as DNA, the CDR3 is TGTGCCAGCAGCGCCCGGGGACAGGGACAAGAGACCCAGTACTTC.

This clone came up once. This rearrangement joins TRBV7-2 to TRBJ2-2; TRBD2 aligns across 11 bases. CDR3 length: 19 amino acids. Losses at the gene ends were 2 bases for V and 0 bases for J; bases not matched to a gene: 8. Germline loops: CDR1 SGHTA, CDR2 FQGNSA. CDR3: CASSLRPASGGTNTGELFF. The CDR3 DNA is TGTGCCAGCAGCTTACGCCCCGCTAGCGGGGGGACGAACACCGGGGAGCTGTTTTTT.

This clone was picked up a small number of times. This chain connects TRBV6-2 or TRBV6-3 to TRBJ2-1; the D is unclear. V was cut by 2 bases and J by 15 bases, with 29 bases left in between. Germline V gene data show CDR1 as MNHEY and CDR2 as SVGEGT. There are 17 residues in the CDR3. The CDR3 DNA is TGTGCCAGCAGTTACCCTACCACGTACTCCCGGGTCTCCGGGCGGTTCTTC. As protein: CASSYPTTYSRVSGRFF.

This clone has more than one count but fewer than ten. The chain is built from TRBV6-6 and TRBJ1-3, with 7 bases lining up with TRBD1. This CDR3 has 17 residues. The germline V gene has CDR1 MNHNY and CDR2 SVGAGI (reference sequence). The V and J ends lost 6 bases and 0 bases, in that order; junction bases with no gene match: 11. This CDR3 reads CASRRTTGVNSGNTIYF. CDR3 nucleotide sequence: TGTGCCAGCAGACGAACTACAGGGGTGAACTCTGGAAACACCATATATTTT.

This clone was observed a handful of times. The chain recombines TRBV5-4 with TRBJ2-5; D is possibly TRBD2 (5 bases). Trimming pared 4 bases from V and 5 bases from J, leaving 18 bases between. CDR3 size: 15 residues. Germline V gene lookup returns CDR1 SGHNT and CDR2 YYREEE (reference sequence). CDR3 sequence: CASSRRILGEETQYF. CDR3 bases: TGTGCCAGCAGCCGGCGCATACTAGGCGAGGAGACCCAGTACTTC.

The genes are TRBV4-2 and TRBJ1-5, with D tentatively TRBD1 (5 bases). Between the trimmed V and J ends, which lost 0 bases and 8 bases, there was a span of 14 bases. The CDR3 covers 15 residues. CDR1 is LGHNA and CDR2 is YNFKEQ in the germline V gene. The CDR3 DNA follows: TGTGCCAGCAGCCAAGATTCGGGGGAGAGCAAGCCCCAGCATTTT. Amino acids: CASSQDSGESKPQHF.

This clone is classed as large (0.1 to 1%). The chain carries TRBV15 and TRBJ1-5; D remains unclear. Trimming pared 0 bases from V and 2 bases from J, leaving 17 bases between. Germline V gene data show CDR1 as LNHNV and CDR2 as YYDKDF (reference sequence). The CDR3 contains 18 residues. The CDR3 bases are TGTGCCACCAGCAGAGATCTCTTTTCTGGGGATGGCAATCAGCCCCAGCATTTT. This encodes CATSRDLFSGDGNQPQHF.

This clone qualifies as large. The chain employs TRBV7-6 and TRBJ2-1, with D perhaps being TRBD1 or TRBD2 (5 bases each). From germline, CDR1 is SGHVS and CDR2 FNYEAQ. The V and J ends lost 2 bases and 3 bases respectively, with 8 bases between them. The CDR3 is 14 residues long. CDR3 nucleotides: TGTGCCAGCAGCTTACAGGGAGTCTACAATGAGCAGTTCTTC. The encoded protein is CASSLQGVYNEQFF.